The 9 T cell receptor beta chains given below trace back to one sample, sequenced in a study of shared clonotypes between healthy human individuals. Libraries were prepared by immunoSEQ multiplex PCR; TCRdb keeps only in-frame clonotypes and omits some of them. The sample comprises more than 500,000 clones, approximately 95% of which are singletons, and over 0.095% rests with the top ten. CD45RO-negative, CCR7-selected cells formed the naive CD8 fraction, which excluded terminally differentiated effector memory CD45RA+ cells. Sequencing input: naive CD8+ T cells sorted from blood. Source of these receptors: a woman aged 25 to 39 in good health.

This clone was detected only once. The V gene is TRBV5-6, the J gene TRBJ1-4; D is unclear. Trimming removed 4 bases at V and 1 base at J, with 11 bases between. The V gene's germline CDR1 is SGHDT and CDR2 YYEEEE. The CDR3 consists of 15 residues. CDR3 coding DNA: TGTGCCAGCAGCCCCCGTCGCGTAACTAATGAAAAACTGTTTTTT. Translated, it gives CASSPRRVTNEKLFF.

The chain combines TRBV11-2 with TRBJ2-3; D ambiguous. Germline CDR1 and CDR2: SGHAT and FQNNGV. The V end lost 0 bases, the J end lost 4 bases, and 17 bases lay between the germline ends. The CDR3 sequence is 17 residues long. Written as DNA, the CDR3 is TGTGCCAGCAGCTTAGACGGGCAGGTCGGTAGCTCAGATACGCAGTATTTT. Translated: CASSLDGQVGSSDTQYF.

The chain combines TRBV5-4 with TRBJ2-3; a weak D match, TRBD2 (7 bases). Looked up from germline, CDR1 is SGHNT and CDR2 is YYREEE (reference sequence). Trimming left V 0 bases short and J 3 bases short, with 11 bases between. The CDR3 extends over 15 amino acids. The CDR3 DNA sequence: TGTGCCAGCAGCTTGGTAGGGGGGGGGACAGATACGCAGTATTTT. It translates to CASSLVGGGTDTQYF. The complete variable domain, with remaining parts taken from reference TRBV5-4 and TRBJ2-3, reads ETGVTQSPTHLIKTRGQQVTLRCSSQSGHNTVSWYQQALGQGPQFIFQYYREEENGRGNFPPRFSGLQFPNYSSELNVNALELDDSALYLCASSLVGGGTDTQYFGPGTRLTVL.

The genes are TRBV28 and TRBJ2-7; D is undetermined. Between the trimmed V and J ends, which lost 6 bases and 1 base, there was a span of 16 bases. Per germline, CDR1 MDHEN and CDR2 SYDVKM. This CDR3 contains 15 residues. The CDR3 DNA reads TGTGCCAGCAGCCCCCCGGACCGAATATCCTACGAGCAGTACTTC. Amino acids: CASSPPDRISYEQYF.

The chain is built from TRBV28 and TRBJ2-7; D gene uncertain. Germline V gene data show CDR1 as MDHEN and CDR2 as SYDVKM. The V end lost 7 bases, the J end lost 0 bases, and 7 bases lay between the germline ends. The CDR3 has 12 amino acids. CDR3 amino acids: CASIDSSYEQYF. CDR3 coding DNA: TGTGCCAGCATTGATAGCTCCTACGAGCAGTACTTC. Combining the CDR3 with reference TRBV28 and TRBJ2-7 gives the whole variable domain DVKVTQSSRYLVKRTGEKVFLECVQDMDHENMFWYRQDPGLGLRLIYFSYDVKMKEKGDIPEGYSVSREKKERFSLILESASTNQTSMYLCASIDSSYEQYFGPGTRLTVT.

This chain connects TRBV19 to TRBJ1-2; no definite D call. The V end lost 8 bases, the J end lost 2 bases, and 12 bases lay between the germline ends. The CDR3 runs to 13 residues. Looked up from germline, CDR1 is LNHDA and CDR2 is SQIVND (reference sequence). The CDR3 is CASGNHVNYGYTF. CDR3 DNA sequence: TGTGCCAGTGGAAATCACGTAAACTATGGCTACACCTTC.

This clone was counted once. The chain has TRBV19 and TRBJ1-2; maybe TRBD1 (6 bases). Between the trimmed V and J ends, which lost 5 bases and 3 bases, there was a span of 16 bases. This CDR3 contains 15 residues. Germline CDR1 is LNHDA and CDR2 is SQIVND (reference sequence). CDR3 residues: CASSGLAGEYYGYTF. CDR3 nucleotide sequence: TGTGCCAGTAGTGGTCTCGCAGGGGAGTACTATGGCTACACCTTC. The whole variable domain, remainder taken from reference TRBV19 and TRBJ1-2, is DGGITQSPKYLFRKEGQNVTLSCEQNLNHDAMYWYRQDPGQGLRLIYYSQIVNDFQKGDIAEGYSVSREKKESFPLTVTSAQKNPTAFYLCASSGLAGEYYGYTFGSGTRLTVV.

This chain connects TRBV9 to TRBJ1-1, with no clear D. This CDR3 comprises 15 residues. Germline lookup yields CDR1 SGDLS and CDR2 YYNGEE. The V end lost 0 bases, the J end lost 0 bases, and 9 bases lay between the germline ends. The DNA of the CDR3 is TGTGCCAGCAGCGTAGAGGCAGAGGTGAACACTGAAGCTTTCTTT. Its translation is CASSVEAEVNTEAFF.

The V and J genes are TRBV2 and TRBJ2-7; 9 nucleotides align to TRBD1. Trimming took 3 bases from V and 1 from J; bases not matched to a gene: 10. The CDR3 runs to 17 residues. Per germline, CDR1 SNHLY and CDR2 FYNNEI. The CDR3 DNA reads as TGTGCCAGCAGTGATTGGGACAGGGAGAGGAAGTCCTACGAGCAGTACTTC. Its translation: CASSDWDRERKSYEQYF.